A selection of T cell receptor beta chains follows, all from one sample in a study of shared clonotypes between healthy human individuals. Clones were sequenced by immunoSEQ multiplex PCR, and TCRdb holds only the in-frame ones, with some missing. The data hold roughly 300,000 clones, with 80% to 90% observed a single time. Sequenced material: memory CD8+ T cells sorted from blood. The receptors derive from a man younger than 35 in good health. CDR3s leave out the opening cysteine and the closing phenylalanine or tryptophan. D genes are given only for firm matches. Expanded clones are given a class, and other clones once, few, many or no size at all.

>TRBV7-9|.|TRBJ2-2|.
ASSLTDGWRELF
>TRBV13|.|TRBJ2-7|TRBD1
ASSLRSLGGVYEQY
>TRBV7-9|.|TRBJ1-2|.
ASSLQGATGYT
>TRBV9|.|TRBJ1-6|.
ASSVSSSYNSPLH
>TRBV27|once|TRBJ1-1|.
ASSLYEGRTEAF
>TRBV5-6|.|TRBJ1-1|.
ASSYGFTEAF
>TRBV6-5|.|TRBJ2-5|.
ASSSLGTVGGTQY
>TRBV27|.|TRBJ2-7|TRBD1
ASSLDRDYEQY
>TRBV2|.|TRBJ2-7|TRBD1
ASSVQGANEQY
>TRBV30|.|TRBJ2-1|TRBD2
AWSLGEGRNEQF
>TRBV13|.|TRBJ2-1|.
ASTGLSYNEQF
>TRBV11-2|.|TRBJ2-1|.
ASSLGRLPNNEQF
>TRBV18|.|TRBJ2-5|.
ASSPPEWWQETQY
>TRBV5-1|.|TRBJ1-2|TRBD1
ASSLDGTGRTYYGYT
>TRBV27|once|TRBJ1-2|.
ASSLGVGYGYT
>TRBV28|.|TRBJ1-3|.
ASSEQGSGNTIY
>TRBV10-3|.|TRBJ1-2|TRBD1
AIWTGNYGYT
>TRBV30|.|TRBJ1-2|.
AWNQGRMGDYGYT
>TRBV6-5|.|TRBJ1-3|TRBD1
ASSYGQGDGNTIY
>TRBV19|.|TRBJ2-3|.
ASGQTTDTQY
>TRBV5-1|.|TRBJ1-2|TRBD1
ASSFWDRTKLYGYT
>TRBV29-1|once|TRBJ2-1|TRBD1
SVLVQGDEQF
>TRBV29-1|once|TRBJ2-1|.
SVEGGLSYNEQF
>TRBV30|few|TRBJ1-1|.
ACTQGLNTEAF
>TRBV11-2|.|TRBJ2-5|TRBD2
ASSQGLAGEETQY
>TRBV5-4|.|TRBJ2-2|.
ASSLAVGELF
>TRBV10-2|.|TRBJ2-7|TRBD1
ASSEYSGGGYEQY
>TRBV7-2|.|TRBJ1-2|TRBD1
ASSLDRANYGYT
>TRBV7-6|.|TRBJ2-1|.
ASSPLKENEQF
>TRBV29-1|.|TRBJ2-1|TRBD2
SFASLAGPIYNEQF
>TRBV29-1|.|TRBJ1-5|.
SARTESNQPQH
>TRBV6-6|once|TRBJ1-4|.
ASSYWEQLNEKLF
>TRBV28|.|TRBJ2-3|.
ASSLWDRGQY
>TRBV6-1|.|TRBJ1-6|.
ASSAIMDSKKG
>TRBV27|.|TRBJ1-6|TRBD1
ASQGQGYNSPLH
>TRBV28|.|TRBJ2-7|TRBD2
ASSLERGSSYEQY
>TRBV7-3|.|TRBJ1-2|TRBD1
ASSLGPGTGDYGYT
>TRBV7-7|.|TRBJ2-7|.
ASSLEPGYEQY
>TRBV7-2|.|TRBJ2-1|.
ASSPGPGEEDNEQF
>TRBV11-2|.|TRBJ1-1|.
ASSLAPGSAGGTEAF
>TRBV30|.|TRBJ2-3|.
AWSPGYIADTQY
>TRBV7-6|.|TRBJ2-5|.
ASGNYQETQY
>TRBV7-9|.|TRBJ1-3|.
ASSESGTFDSGNTIY
>TRBV4-1|.|TRBJ2-7|.
ASSPIGATYEQY
>TRBV9|.|TRBJ2-1|TRBD2
ASSGKGLQTYNEQF
>TRBV5-6|.|TRBJ2-7|TRBD1
ASSSTGQGLIYEQY
>TRBV19|.|TRBJ1-1|.
ASSTPRDGVGAF
>TRBV7-8|.|TRBJ2-3|.
ASSLHQTGDTQY
>TRBV29-1|.|TRBJ2-7|.
SVRVTYEQY
>TRBV6-5|.|TRBJ1-4|.
ASSSDFEKLF